This T cell receptor beta chain was identified during a study of beta chain features in type 1 diabetes. Study findings and constraints: Patients with type 1 diabetes showed fewer VDJ junction insertions and more deletions. All four CD4+ subsets from Type 1 diabetes patients carried moderately but significantly shorter TCRB CDR3s.

This CDR3 has 13 amino acids. V was clipped by 4 bases and J by 7 bases; unmatched bases: 4. The germline CDR1 and CDR2 sequences are KGHSH and LQKENI. This clone was seen a handful of times. Its antigen is as yet unknown. Expressed TCRB transcripts were sequenced, since all the RNA that had been isolated was reverse transcribed. Libraries were prepared by immunoSEQ multiplex PCR; TCRdb keeps only in-frame clonotypes and omits some of them. The repertoire holds hundreds of thousands of clones, with around 9.7% as singletons. The sequenced material came from central memory CD4+ T cells from blood. The chain recombines TRBV18 with TRBJ2-7, with 10 bases fitting TRBD1. This receptor was taken from a man aged 25-40 years with type 1 diabetes. The CDR3 spells CASSQDRGREQYF. CDR3 DNA: TGTGCCAGCTCACAAGACAGGGGGCGAGAGCAGTACTTC.